This T cell receptor beta chain was found in a study of T cells in pancreatic ductal adenocarcinoma. Surgery without prior neoadjuvant therapy was the treatment of the selected pancreatic ductal adenocarcinoma patients. A word on this clone: What it binds is unknown.

Only in-frame clones appear in the TCRdb table, and some are missing; sequencing was by immunoSEQ multiplex PCR. This sample carries about 5,000 clones, 68% of them seen once, and the ten largest clones take roughly 14%. General observations from the study: Unique clonotypes were roughly 8-fold more numerous in blood than in tumor.

Per germline, CDR1 SGHTA and CDR2 FQGTGA. Trimming cost V 0 bases and J 4 bases, with 13 bases left between them. The CDR3 runs to 16 residues. This TCR came from a human donor with pancreatic ductal adenocarcinoma. The V call is TRBV7-3, the J call TRBJ2-1; a weak D match, TRBD2 (6 bases). Input material: pancreatic tumor tissue. For the CDR3, the DNA is TGTGCCAGCAGCTTAACAGGAGCGGGTGGGTACAATGAGCAGTTCTTC. Translated: CASSLTGAGGYNEQFF.